Below, 28 T cell receptor beta chains from the same sample are listed, as sequenced in a study of human T cells and chemical hapten exposure. TCRdb reprocessed the RACE reads via MiXCR and lists one record per CDR3 protein. This sample carries 55,000 to 75,000 distinct CDR3 sequences, about 6.7% of them seen once, and the ten largest clones take 1.5% to 2%. Noted time point: pre-sensitization, week 0. Stated treatment: therapeutic diphenylcyclopropenone sensitization with weekly scalp DPC. The specimen was whole blood, collected in connection with sensitization to the hapten diphenylcyclopropenone (DPC). Every receptor here comes from a woman in her 30s with alopecia areata. Some clones in this sample may be carry-over from other donors' samples.

At least ten counts were recorded for this clonotype. This chain uses TRBV30 with TRBJ1-2, with a tentative D call TRBD1 (6 bases). Trimming took off 7 bases at V and 5 bases at J, with 23 bases between the two ends. Germline V CDR1 and CDR2: GTSNPN, SVGIG (reference sequence). The CDR3 has 15 amino acids. The CDR3 DNA sequence: TGTGCCTCCAAAGGGGGGACCCAGCCATTGTATGGCTACACCTTC. It codes for CASKGGTQPLYGYTF.

Many counts were recorded for this clonotype. This sequence joins TRBV7-2 and TRBJ2-6, with D hard to call. V lost 2 bases, J lost 5 bases, and 13 bases lay in between. The CDR3 has 16 residues. CDR1 is SGHTA, CDR2 FQGNSA, per germline. Here the CDR3 reads CASSLFPRTRANVLTF. For the CDR3, the DNA is TGTGCCAGCAGCTTATTCCCCAGGACGAGGGCCAACGTCCTGACTTTC.

This clonotype was seen repeatedly, ten times or more. One junction end does not reproduce the germline sequence, and a read error may be involved. The V call is TRBV13, the J call TRBJ2-3; TRBD1 might be the D (5 bases). This CDR3 comprises 12 residues. Germline loops: CDR1 PRHDT, CDR2 FYEKMQ (reference sequence). CDR3 amino acids: CASSLDSPKCSF. In DNA, the CDR3 is TGTGCCAGCAGCCTTGACAGTCCCAAGTGTAGTTTT.

This clonotype was recorded many times. The V call is TRBV5-4, the J call TRBJ2-3; unclear D gene. With 0 bases removed from V and 1 base from J, the gap between germline ends came to 9 bases. Germline V CDR1 and CDR2: SGHNT, YYREEE (reference sequence). The CDR3 has 15 residues. The chain's CDR3 is CASSLARAGTDTQYF. The CDR3 coding sequence is TGTGCCAGCAGCTTGGCGAGAGCTGGCACAGATACGCAGTATTTT.

This sequence joins TRBV20-1 and TRBJ2-5; 10 bases are shared with TRBD2. CDR3 size: 13 residues. The germline CDR1 and CDR2 sequences are DFQATT and SNEGSKA (reference sequence). V was clipped by 8 bases and J by 3 bases; unmatched bases: 6. The CDR3 loop reads CSYNSGGKETQYF. CDR3 DNA sequence: TGCAGTTATAATAGCGGGGGGAAAGAGACCCAGTACTTC.

This clonotype appeared many times. The J gene is TRBJ1-1, the V gene TRBV10-2, with TRBD1 matching 9 bases. The CDR3 is made up of 14 amino acids. The V gene end was trimmed by 8 bases and the J gene end by 6 bases; junction bases not matched to a gene: 10. CDR1 WSHSY and CDR2 SAAADI come from the germline V gene. For the CDR3, the DNA is TGCGCCAGCTCGGGACAGGGAACCCGCGCTGAAGCTTTCTTT. This gives the protein CASSGQGTRAEAFF.

This clonotype has ten or more counts. This chain's CDR3 is CASRVTGTGNTIYF. Here the CDR3 DNA reads TGTGCCAGCAGGGTAACAGGGACTGGAAACACCATATATTTT. The V and J genes are TRBV12-3 or TRBV12-4 and TRBJ1-3; TRBD1 might be the D (6 bases). V was trimmed by 6 bases and J by 2 bases, leaving 11 bases between them. The CDR3 sequence is 14 residues long.

Many counts were recorded for this clonotype. CDR3 DNA sequence: TGCAGTGCAAAAGCGGGACAGGGAGGCACTGAAGCTTTCTTT. Protein: CSAKAGQGGTEAFF. The V and J genes are TRBV20-1 and TRBJ1-1, with 9 bases aligning to TRBD1. Germline V gene data show CDR1 as DFQATT and CDR2 as SNEGSKA (reference sequence). V dropped 6 bases and J dropped 4; count of bases not matched to a gene: 9. The CDR3 loop spans 14 amino acids.

In this sample, this clonotype turned up many times. The chain is built from TRBV12-3 or TRBV12-4 and TRBJ1-2; 9 bases are shared with TRBD1. Unmatched junction bases numbered 4, after V lost 1 base and J lost 4 bases. CDR3 length: 15 amino acids. Written as DNA, the CDR3 is TGTGCCAGCAGTTTAGAGGGGACAGGGTCCTATGGCTACACCTTC. Its protein product is CASSLEGTGSYGYTF.

The chain couples TRBV12-3 or TRBV12-4 to TRBJ1-2; D gene uncertain. The CDR3 runs 15 residues. Trimming removed 0 bases from V and 4 bases from J, with 12 bases in between. The DNA of the CDR3 is TGTGCCAGCAGTTTAGCAGGGAAAGAGCGCTATGGCTACACCTTC. This gives the protein CASSLAGKERYGYTF.

Notes on this clonotype: A read error may be the cause here, since a much bigger clone is one base away. V is TRBV5-1 and J is TRBJ2-1; 9 positions match TRBD2. The germline gives CDR1 SGHRS, CDR2 YFSETQ. CDR3 length: 15 amino acids. CDR3: CANSLAGSGGHEQFF. The DNA for the CDR3 is TGCGCCAACAGCTTGGCCGGTAGCGGGGGACATGAGCAGTTCTTC.

The CDR3: CASSLSAVLSGNTIYF. The CDR3 bases are TGTGCCAGCAGCTTAAGCGCAGTCCTCTCTGGAAACACCATATATTTT. The genes are TRBV11-2 and TRBJ1-3; no firm D call. The CDR3 runs 16 residues. The germline V and J ends were trimmed by 2 bases and 0 bases, with 11 bases remaining between them. Germline CDR1 reads SGHAT; CDR2 reads FQNNGV. Complete variable domain (other parts from reference TRBV11-2 and TRBJ1-3): EAGVAQSPRYKIIEKRQSVAFWCNPISGHATLYWYQQILGQGPKLLIQFQNNGVVDDSQLPKDRFSAERLKGVDSTLKIQPAKLEDSAVYLCASSLSAVLSGNTIYFGEGSWLTVV.

This clonotype has a count of ten or more. This sequence joins TRBV18 and TRBJ2-7; the match to TRBD2 covers 7 bases. The CDR3 contains 14 residues. Germline V gene data show CDR1 as KGHSH and CDR2 as LQKENI. The trim removed 4 bases at V and 1 base at J, leaving 4 bases unmatched. DNA of the CDR3: TGTGCCAGCTCACTGCTAGCGGAGTCCTACGAGCAGTACTTC. Its protein product is CASSLLAESYEQYF. Supplemented by reference TRBV18 and TRBJ2-7, the full variable domain reads NAGVMQNPRHLVRRRGQEARLRCSPMKGHSHVYWYRQLPEEGLKFMVYLQKENIIDESGMPKERFSAEFPKEGPSILRIQQVVRGDSAAYFCASSLLAESYEQYFGPGTRLTVT.

This clonotype appeared many times. The chain couples TRBV7-9 to TRBJ2-3; D not resolved. The CDR3 has 12 residues. Per the germline V gene, CDR1 is SEHNR and CDR2 is FQNEAQ (reference sequence). V was pared by 5 bases and J by 6 bases, with 9 bases between. Here the CDR3 DNA reads TGTGCCAGCAGCCTTATCTCGGATACGCAGTATTTT. It codes for CASSLISDTQYF.

The chain links TRBV29-1 to TRBJ1-1; no clear D. The CDR3 consists of 12 residues. CDR1 SQVTM and CDR2 ANQGSEA come from the germline V gene. With 4 bases removed from V and 4 bases from J, the gap between germline ends came to 10 bases. The CDR3 bases are TGCAGCGTTGTCCCTGCAAGCACTGAAGCTTTCTTT. Translated, it gives CSVVPASTEAFF.

This clonotype was observed many times. The V and J genes are TRBV4-2 and TRBJ1-6, with a possible D match to TRBD1 (6 bases). V lost 1 base and J 11 bases, leaving 15 bases between the germline ends. Germline V lookup: CDR1 LGHNA, CDR2 YNFKEQ. The CDR3 is 15 residues long. As DNA, the CDR3 is TGTGCCAGCAGCCAAGTTGGCAGGGGAAATACACCCCTCCACTTT. It encodes CASSQVGRGNTPLHF.

This clonotype was detected many times. The J gene is TRBJ2-3, the V gene TRBV6-4; 8 bases are shared with TRBD2. The CDR3 sequence is 16 residues long. The V segment lost 0 bases and the J segment 2 bases; nucleotides outside the gene matches: 4. Germline loops: CDR1 MRHNA, CDR2 SNTAGT. Here the CDR3 DNA reads TGTGCCAGCAGTGACTCATCGGGGGGGCCCACAGATACGCAGTATTTT. Amino acids: CASSDSSGGPTDTQYF.

There are a few counts of this clonotype. V and J are TRBV10-3 and TRBJ2-3; TRBD2 agrees at 14 bases. Germline V gene data show CDR1 as ENHRY and CDR2 as SYGVKD. The CDR3 is 15 residues long. The V gene end was trimmed by 6 bases and the J gene end by 6 bases; junction bases not matched to a gene: 5. This chain's CDR3 is CAIRGTSGGADTQYF. CDR3 nucleotide sequence: TGTGCCATCAGGGGGACTAGCGGGGGAGCGGATACGCAGTATTTT.

The CDR3 loop is CASSPQAGWVTEAFF. Here the CDR3 DNA reads TGCGCCAGCAGCCCCCAGGCAGGGTGGGTCACTGAAGCTTTCTTT. The chain combines TRBV5-1 with TRBJ1-1, with D perhaps TRBD1 (5 bases). Germline lookup yields CDR1 SGHRS and CDR2 YFSETQ. Between the trimmed V and J ends, which lost 4 bases and 4 bases, there was a span of 17 bases. CDR3 length equals 15 residues. Based on the CDR3 plus reference TRBV5-1 and TRBJ1-1, the full variable domain is KAGVTQTPRYLIKTRGQQVTLSCSPISGHRSVSWYQQTPGQGLQFLFEYFSETQRNKGNFPGRFSGRQFSNSRSEMNVSTLELGDSALYLCASSPQAGWVTEAFFGQGTRLTVV.

The V and J genes are TRBV12-3 or TRBV12-4 and TRBJ1-2; D ambiguous. This CDR3 contains 13 residues. Between the trimmed V and J ends, which lost 3 bases and 2 bases, there was a span of 7 bases. DNA for the CDR3: TGTGCCAGCAGTTTCGGAGAGAACTATGGCTACACCTTC. It encodes CASSFGENYGYTF.

This clonotype was picked up many times. The gene calls are TRBV20-1 and TRBJ1-5; no firm D call. Germline assignment: CDR1 DFQATT and CDR2 SNEGSKA (reference sequence). V lost 4 bases and J lost 6, with 16 bases in between. The CDR3 is made up of 14 amino acids. CDR3 in DNA: TGCAGTGCTACCGAACCCAACGATCGTCAGCCCCAGCATTTT. This sequence encodes CSATEPNDRQPQHF.

On this clonotype: The CDR3 does not close with the conserved phenylalanine or tryptophan, likely indicating a read error. This chain joins TRBV20-1 and TRBJ2-7; D is possibly TRBD1 or TRBD2 (5 bases each). The germline CDR1 and CDR2 sequences are DFQATT and SNEGSKA (reference sequence). This CDR3 has 15 residues. With 0 bases removed from V and 3 bases from J, the gap between germline ends came to 15 bases. The CDR3 region has the DNA TGCAGTGCTAGAGATTCCGGGACCTCTAACTACGAGCAGTACTAC. Protein sequence: CSARDSGTSNYEQYY.

This clonotype was seen at least ten times. V is TRBV7-9 and J is TRBJ2-5; D is uncertain. V lost 2 bases and J 3 bases, leaving 10 bases between the germline ends. The V gene's germline CDR1 is SEHNR and CDR2 FQNEAQ (reference sequence). The CDR3 has 14 amino acids. The CDR3 sequence: CASSLNQAKETQYF. DNA of the CDR3: TGTGCCAGCAGCTTAAACCAGGCAAAAGAGACCCAGTACTTC. The full variable domain, in which reference TRBV7-9 and TRBJ2-5 provide the parts outside the CDR3, is DTGVSQNPRHKITKRGQNVTFRCDPISEHNRLYWYRQTLGQGPEFLTYFQNEAQLEKSRLLSDRFSAERPKGSFSTLEIQRTEQGDSAMYLCASSLNQAKETQYFGPGTRLLVL.

At least ten counts were recorded for this clonotype. The gene calls are TRBV3-1 and TRBJ2-1; D remains ambiguous. This CDR3 has 13 residues. CDR1 and CDR2 (germline): LGHDT, YNNKEL (reference sequence). Trimming left V 6 bases short and J 4 bases short, with 10 bases between. CDR3 sequence (DNA): TGTGCCAGCAGACTCGGCTTATACAATGAGCAGTTCTTC. It translates to CASRLGLYNEQFF.

This clonotype was recorded only once. This sequence joins TRBV2 and TRBJ1-2; D gene uncertain. The CDR3 runs 14 residues. Trimming stripped 1 base from V and 2 bases from J, with 8 bases between. Germline values: CDR1 SNHLY, CDR2 FYNNEI. CDR3 protein: CASSEVPPNYGYTF. DNA for the CDR3: TGTGCCAGCAGTGAAGTGCCACCCAACTATGGCTACACCTTC.

This clonotype was counted ten times or more. V gene TRBV30 combines with J gene TRBJ2-7; 7 positions match TRBD2. From germline, CDR1 is GTSNPN and CDR2 SVGIG (reference sequence). The CDR3 spans 11 residues. The junction had 7 bases not matched to a gene; V was cut back by 8 bases and J by 6 bases. CDR3 DNA sequence: TGTGCCAGAAAGCGGGGAGTCGAGCAGTACTTC. This codes for CARKRGVEQYF.

This clonotype was seen repeatedly, ten times or more. The V gene is TRBV7-2, the J gene TRBJ2-2; no clear D gene. Trimming cost V 2 bases and J 6 bases, with 13 bases left between them. Germline CDR1 SGHTA, CDR2 FQGNSA. The CDR3 totals 15 residues. For the CDR3, the DNA is TGTGCCAGCAGCTTACTGATTGGGTACCCCGGGGAGCTGTTTTTT. Translated, it gives CASSLLIGYPGELFF.

This clonotype was seen more than once but under ten times. A read error may explain this, as a much larger clone is one base away. The chain combines TRBV5-4 with TRBJ1-1; TRBD1 might be the D (6 bases). The CDR3 consists of 13 residues. Trimming cost V 5 bases and J 2 bases, with 10 bases left between them. The V gene's germline CDR1 is SGHNT and CDR2 YYREEE (reference sequence). CDR3 region: CASRLQGNTEAFF. DNA for the CDR3: TGTGCCAGCAGACTACAGGGAAACACTGAAGCTTTCTTT.